Listed below are T cell receptor beta chains from one sample, sequenced in a study of blood T cells in healthy people across ages. Each CDR3 protein is one row after TCRdb ran MiXCR on the 5' RACE reads. Seen here are approximately 850,000 distinct CDR3 sequences, 58% observed once, and the top ten hold 22%. The sample comprised blood. Receptors originate from a man aged 25-45 years in good health. Both conserved end residues are part of each CDR3. A D gene is named only where the DNA matches it firmly. Some rows have no size entry. The others give once, few or many, or a class for an expanded clone.

V gene: TRBV29-1
D gene: .
clone size: many
J gene: TRBJ2-1
CDR3 DNA: TGCAGCGTTGCCCCGGTGAGGGACGGTGAGCAGTTCTTC
CDR3 protein: CSVAPVRDGEQFF

V gene: TRBV9
D gene: TRBD1
clone size: .
J gene: TRBJ1-1
CDR3 DNA: TGTGCCAGCAGCGACAAAGACAGGGCATTGAACACTGAAGCTTTCTTT
CDR3 protein: CASSDKDRALNTEAFF

V gene: TRBV7-2
D gene: .
clone size: .
J gene: TRBJ2-7
CDR3 DNA: TGTGCCAGCAGCCTCGCGGAGGGAAAATACGAGCAGTACTTC
CDR3 protein: CASSLAEGKYEQYF

V gene: TRBV29-1
D gene: .
clone size: .
J gene: TRBJ1-1
CDR3 DNA: TGCAGCGTTGAAGATCCACGGGCAGGCCTTGAAGCTTTCTTT
CDR3 protein: CSVEDPRAGLEAFF

V gene: TRBV2
D gene: TRBD1
clone size: many
J gene: TRBJ2-7
CDR3 DNA: TGTGCCAGCAGTGAAGGGACAGGGAACGAGCAGTACTTC
CDR3 protein: CASSEGTGNEQYF

V gene: TRBV2
D gene: .
clone size: .
J gene: TRBJ2-5
CDR3 DNA: TGTGCCACCCGGGGGCGGGCGGACCAAGAGACCCAGTACTTC
CDR3 protein: CATRGRADQETQYF

V gene: TRBV27
D gene: .
clone size: .
J gene: TRBJ2-2
CDR3 DNA: TGTGCCAGCAGTTCGTACGGGGTTTCCGGGGAGCTGTTTTTT
CDR3 protein: CASSSYGVSGELFF

V gene: TRBV12-3/TRBV12-4
D gene: .
clone size: .
J gene: TRBJ1-5
CDR3 DNA: TGTGCCAGCAGCCTCGGGACCCTGGGCAGCAATCAGCCCCAGCATTTT
CDR3 protein: CASSLGTLGSNQPQHF

V gene: TRBV3-1
D gene: .
clone size: .
J gene: TRBJ1-4
CDR3 DNA: TGTGCCAGCAGCCAAGATTCTGGGGGGAGATCTAATGAAAAACTGTTTTTT
CDR3 protein: CASSQDSGGRSNEKLFF

V gene: TRBV7-9
D gene: .
clone size: once
J gene: TRBJ1-2
CDR3 DNA: TGTGCCAGCAGCTTGTCCGAGGATGTCTATGGCTACACCTTC
CDR3 protein: CASSLSEDVYGYTF

V gene: TRBV24-1
D gene: TRBD2
clone size: .
J gene: TRBJ2-5
CDR3 DNA: TGTGCCACCAGTGACCAAAAAGCGGGGAGGTTTGGGACCCAGTACTTC
CDR3 protein: CATSDQKAGRFGTQYF

V gene: TRBV5-4
D gene: TRBD2
clone size: .
J gene: TRBJ2-1
CDR3 DNA: TGTGCCAGCAGCGGGACTAGTATTGCGGCCTACAATGAGCAGTTCTTC
CDR3 protein: CASSGTSIAAYNEQFF

V gene: TRBV29-1
D gene: TRBD1
clone size: few
J gene: TRBJ2-7
CDR3 DNA: TGCAGCGTTGTCATGGCAGGGGGCAGGATGGGCTCCGAGCAGTACTTC
CDR3 protein: CSVVMAGGRMGSEQYF

V gene: TRBV6-2/TRBV6-3
D gene: TRBD1
clone size: .
J gene: TRBJ2-1
CDR3 DNA: TGTGCCAGCAGCCAAAGGACAGGATCATACAATGAGCAGTTCTTC
CDR3 protein: CASSQRTGSYNEQFF

V gene: TRBV5-1
D gene: TRBD1
clone size: .
J gene: TRBJ2-1
CDR3 DNA: TGCGCCAACAGTCTTACAGGGGTCTCCTACAATGAGCAGTTCTTC
CDR3 protein: CANSLTGVSYNEQFF

V gene: TRBV20-1
D gene: TRBD2
clone size: once
J gene: TRBJ2-1
CDR3 DNA: TGCAGTGCTAGTCCTCGGACTAGCCCCTTATACAATGAGCAGTTCTTC
CDR3 protein: CSASPRTSPLYNEQFF

V gene: TRBV27
D gene: TRBD1
clone size: few
J gene: TRBJ1-2
CDR3 DNA: TGTGCCAGCAGTTTATTCGCCCGACAGGGGGGAAAAGCTAACTATGGCTACACCTTC
CDR3 protein: CASSLFARQGGKANYGYTF

V gene: TRBV6-1
D gene: .
clone size: .
J gene: TRBJ2-7
CDR3 DNA: TGTGCCAGCAGTGAATATCGGGACACTAACGAGCAGTACTTC
CDR3 protein: CASSEYRDTNEQYF

V gene: TRBV6-1
D gene: .
clone size: .
J gene: TRBJ1-6
CDR3 DNA: TGTGCCAGCAGTGAAGAACCCGGGTATTCACCCCTCCACTTT
CDR3 protein: CASSEEPGYSPLHF

V gene: TRBV20-1
D gene: .
clone size: .
J gene: TRBJ2-5
CDR3 DNA: TGCAGTGTAGGTAGGGCGGAAGAGACCCAGTACTTC
CDR3 protein: CSVGRAEETQYF

V gene: TRBV29-1
D gene: TRBD1
clone size: few
J gene: TRBJ2-7
CDR3 DNA: TGCAGCGTTGGACTGGGGGGACAGGGTGGATACGAGCAGTACTTC
CDR3 protein: CSVGLGGQGGYEQYF

V gene: TRBV3-1
D gene: .
clone size: once
J gene: TRBJ2-5
CDR3 DNA: TGTGCCAGCACCCATGGTGGAGGGCCTGGAGGGCAGTACTTC
CDR3 protein: CASTHGGGPGGQYF

V gene: TRBV7-3
D gene: TRBD2
clone size: few
J gene: TRBJ2-1
CDR3 DNA: TGTGCCAGCAGCTTCCTGGCGGGAGACAATGAGCAGTTCTTC
CDR3 protein: CASSFLAGDNEQFF

V gene: TRBV7-2
D gene: .
clone size: .
J gene: TRBJ2-7
CDR3 DNA: TGTGCCAGCAGCTTAGCCCAGGGGCCCACTCGAGAGCAGTACTTC
CDR3 protein: CASSLAQGPTREQYF

V gene: TRBV27
D gene: TRBD2
clone size: once
J gene: TRBJ2-1
CDR3 DNA: TGTGCCAGCAGTTTATACTGGCGGGAGGGAAACAATGAGCAGTTCTTC
CDR3 protein: CASSLYWREGNNEQFF

V gene: TRBV4-2
D gene: .
clone size: few
J gene: TRBJ1-6
CDR3 DNA: TGTGCCAGCAGCCAAGAGATAGTCCCGAGCTCCTATAATTCACCCCTCCACTTT
CDR3 protein: CASSQEIVPSSYNSPLHF

V gene: TRBV20-1
D gene: TRBD2
clone size: .
J gene: TRBJ2-1
CDR3 DNA: TGCAGTGCTAGAGATCTCAGAACTAGCGGGGGGGCATTTCATGAGCAGTTCTTC
CDR3 protein: CSARDLRTSGGAFHEQFF

V gene: TRBV5-6
D gene: .
clone size: .
J gene: TRBJ1-2
CDR3 DNA: TGTGCCAGCAGCTTCGACGAGGGTCTCCTTGGGGCGGACACCTTC
CDR3 protein: CASSFDEGLLGADTF

V gene: TRBV25-1
D gene: .
clone size: .
J gene: TRBJ1-2
CDR3 DNA: TGTGCCAGCAGGAGGACAGATTTAGATGGCTACACCTTC
CDR3 protein: CASRRTDLDGYTF

V gene: TRBV6-1
D gene: .
clone size: .
J gene: TRBJ2-1
CDR3 DNA: TGTGCCAGCAGTAGGGACCACCTGGGGTACAATGAGCAGTTCTTC
CDR3 protein: CASSRDHLGYNEQFF

V gene: TRBV29-1
D gene: .
clone size: few
J gene: TRBJ1-2
CDR3 DNA: TGCAGCCCCGGACGGGACTATGGCTACACCTTC
CDR3 protein: CSPGRDYGYTF

V gene: TRBV7-9
D gene: .
clone size: few
J gene: TRBJ1-2
CDR3 DNA: TGTGCCAGCAGCTTTGACCAGTCGGGCGGCTACACCTTC
CDR3 protein: CASSFDQSGGYTF

V gene: TRBV3-1
D gene: .
clone size: .
J gene: TRBJ1-2
CDR3 DNA: TGTGCCAGCAGCCAAGGCGGGGTTTATTATGGCTACACCTTC
CDR3 protein: CASSQGGVYYGYTF

V gene: TRBV6-5
D gene: .
clone size: .
J gene: TRBJ1-2
CDR3 DNA: TGTGCCAGCAGTTACTCAGCAGATTCTAACTATGGCTACACCTTC
CDR3 protein: CASSYSADSNYGYTF

V gene: TRBV6-5
D gene: TRBD1
clone size: .
J gene: TRBJ2-5
CDR3 DNA: TGTGCCAGCAGTTACCCGACAGGGGGGGTCCAGACCCAGTACTTC
CDR3 protein: CASSYPTGGVQTQYF

V gene: TRBV29-1
D gene: TRBD2
clone size: .
J gene: TRBJ2-1
CDR3 DNA: TGCAGCGTTGAAGCGACTAGCGGGCTCTACAATGAGCAGTTCTTC
CDR3 protein: CSVEATSGLYNEQFF